One and the same sample provided the 14 T cell receptor beta chains below, sequenced in a study of T cell clonality in common variable immunodeficiency. The data were produced by immunoSEQ multiplex PCR, yet TCRdb's version contains in-frame clones alone and is incomplete. The sample presents 40,000 or so clones, none singletons. The specimen sequenced was peripheral blood mononuclear cells. These receptors were collected from a person aged 18 to 70 in good health.

This clone came up a few times. The CDR3 sequence is CASSSEDRTYTF. Partial CDR3 DNA: TGTGCCAGTAGTTCAGAGGACAGGACG. The chain employs TRBV19 and TRBJ1-2; TRBD1 matches at 7 bases. The read terminates 3 residues before the CDR3 end, so the remaining end is supplied by the germline J gene. In germline, CDR1 is LNHDA, CDR2 SQIVND (reference sequence). The CDR3 runs to 12 residues. Complete variable domain (other parts from reference TRBV19 and TRBJ1-2): DGGITQSPKYLFRKEGQNVTLSCEQNLNHDAMYWYRQDPGQGLRLIYYSQIVNDFQKGDIAEGYSVSREKKESFPLTVTSAQKNPTAFYLCASSSEDRTYTFGSGTRLTVV.

This clone has ten or more counts. From the germline J gene comes the end of the CDR3, since the read stops 3 residues before it. The V and J genes are TRBV20-1 and TRBJ2-5, with 8 bases that match TRBD2. Germline V gene sequence: CDR1 DFQATT, CDR2 SNEGSKA (reference sequence). Trimming removed 1 base from V and 2 bases from J; junction bases left unmatched: 9. The CDR3 spans 16 residues. The CDR3 bases that were read are TGCAGTGCTAGAGCTCCCGGACTAGCAGTACAAGAGACC. Its protein is CSARAPGLAVQET. In full, the CDR3 is CSARAPGLAVQETQYF.

This clone was observed a few times. The read terminates 3 residues ahead of where the CDR3 ends, so the germline J gene completes it. The chain links TRBV20-1 to TRBJ2-3; D possibly corresponds to TRBD1 (5 bases). The CDR3 has 15 amino acids. The germline CDR1 and CDR2 sequences are DFQATT and SNEGSKA (reference sequence). Here the CDR3 reads CSARDGVHPGQAQYF. Partial CDR3 DNA: TGCAGTGCTAGAGATGGCGTTCACCCAGGGCAAGCG.

This clone was detected ten times or more. The read terminates 3 residues ahead of where the CDR3 ends, so the germline J gene completes it. The V and J genes are TRBV18 and TRBJ2-2, with no clear D. Trimming took 4 bases from V and 0 from J, leaving 3 bases between them. Germline CDR1 reads KGHSH; CDR2 reads LQKENI. The CDR3 length is 13 residues. The CDR3 here is CASSLTNTGELFF. CDR3 bases read: TGTGCCAGCTCACTAACGAACACCGGGGAG.

This clone was counted ten times or more. The CDR3 end falls 3 residues outside the read, so it is completed with the germline J gene. The gene calls are TRBV19 and TRBJ2-1; 7 bases are a match to TRBD2. The CDR3 extends over 15 amino acids. The J segment lost 5 bases and the V segment lost 6 bases, leaving 10 bases of the junction unmatched. Germline assignment: CDR1 LNHDA and CDR2 SQIVND (reference sequence). CDR3 bases read: TGTGCCAGTAGATTAGCGGGCGCCCTGAACAATGAG. Its protein product is CASRLAGALNNE. The CDR3 in its entirety is CASRLAGALNNEQFF.

This clone was counted many times. The DNA ends 3 residues before the CDR3 does, and the rest of the CDR3 is filled in from the germline J gene. The rearrangement joins TRBV18 to TRBJ2-3; D perhaps matches TRBD2 (6 bases). Per the germline V gene, CDR1 is KGHSH and CDR2 is LQKENI. This CDR3 is 14 amino acids long. Trimming took 4 bases from V and 6 from J, leaving 14 bases between them. Partial CDR3 DNA: TGTGCCAGCTCACTCCAAACTAGCCCGGATACG. Translation gives CASSLQTSPDT. The CDR3 as a whole reads CASSLQTSPDTQYF. Based on the CDR3 plus reference TRBV18 and TRBJ2-3, the full variable domain is NAGVMQNPRHLVRRRGQEARLRCSPMKGHSHVYWYRQLPEEGLKFMVYLQKENIIDESGMPKERFSAEFPKEGPSILRIQQVVRGDSAAYFCASSLQTSPDTQYFGPGTRLTVL.

This clone was counted many times. The read terminates 3 residues ahead of where the CDR3 ends, so the germline J gene completes it. The chain uses TRBV6-1 and TRBJ2-1; 8 nucleotides match TRBD2. V lost 3 bases to trimming and J lost 4 bases; unmatched junction nucleotides: 2. There are 14 residues in the CDR3. CDR1 is MNHNS, CDR2 SASEGT, per germline. Incomplete CDR3 DNA: TGTGCCAGCAGTGATAGCGGGAATTACAATGAG. As protein: CASSDSGNYNE. The whole CDR3 protein reads CASSDSGNYNEQFF.

As concerns this clone: The CDR3 goes on 3 residues after the read ends, and that part is filled in from the germline J gene. The V call is TRBV6-2 or TRBV6-3, the J call TRBJ1-1, with D uncertain. The CDR3 loop spans 13 amino acids. CDR1 is MNHEY, CDR2 SVGEGT, per germline. The CDR3 bases that were read are TGTGCCAGCTCGACTAGCGACACAGATACG. This encodes CASSTSDTDT. The CDR3 in full is CASSTSDTDTAFF.

This clone occurred many times. The read comes to an end 3 residues before the CDR3 does, leaving the germline J gene to fill in the end. The chain couples TRBV5-1 to TRBJ2-1; a possible D gene is TRBD2 (6 bases). This CDR3 is built from 15 residues. Trimming left V 0 bases short and J 6 bases short, with 13 bases between. Per the germline V gene, CDR1 is SGHRS and CDR2 is YFSETQ. The sequenced part of the CDR3 DNA is TGCGCCAGCAGCTTGGTCCTGACTAGTGGCAATGAG. Protein: CASSLVLTSGNE. The CDR3 in full is CASSLVLTSGNEQFF.

Of note for this clone: The CDR3 end is not reached by the read, which stops 3 residues before it; the germline J gene fills it in. V usage is TRBV19 and J usage is TRBJ2-3; unclear D gene. Germline loops: CDR1 LNHDA, CDR2 SQIVND (reference sequence). CDR3 length equals 15 residues. CDR3 in amino acids: CASSIPPHSNQPQYF. Incomplete CDR3 DNA: TGTGCCAGTAGTATACCACCGCATAGCAATCAGCCG.

Concerning this clone: The CDR3 end falls 3 residues outside the read, so it is completed with the germline J gene. The V and J genes are TRBV6-1 and TRBJ1-1; the D is unclear. The germline CDR1 and CDR2 sequences are MNHNS and SASEGT. The CDR3 length is 15 residues. The CDR3 sequence is CASSELAGGPETAFF. The sequenced CDR3 bases are TGTGCCAGCAGTGAACTAGCGGGAGGGCCAGAGACC.

This clone turned up a few times. The read finishes 3 residues shy of the CDR3 end, and the germline J gene is used to complete it. The chain has TRBV20-1 and TRBJ1-5; D may be TRBD1 (5 bases). V lost 5 bases and J lost 5, with 16 bases in between. The length of the CDR3 is 14 residues. Germline V gene lookup returns CDR1 DFQATT and CDR2 SNEGSKA (reference sequence). The CDR3 region is CSAQGSGLYQPQHF. The sequenced CDR3 bases are TGCAGTGCTCAGGGCAGTGGCCTTTATCAGCCC.

There are a few counts of this clone. The read stops 3 residues short of the end of the CDR3; the missing end is completed from the germline J gene. V is TRBV18 and J is TRBJ1-2; 11 bases line up with TRBD1. The CDR3 consists of 18 residues. Per the germline V gene, CDR1 is KGHSH and CDR2 is LQKENI. This CDR3 is CASSPLHNSPGTGGDYTF. CDR3 bases read: TGTGCCAGCTCACCCCTTCATAACAGTCCCGGGACAGGGGGTGAC. The entire variable domain, with the rest obtained from reference TRBV18 and TRBJ1-2, is as follows: NAGVMQNPRHLVRRRGQEARLRCSPMKGHSHVYWYRQLPEEGLKFMVYLQKENIIDESGMPKERFSAEFPKEGPSILRIQQVVRGDSAAYFCASSPLHNSPGTGGDYTFGSGTRLTVV.

With regard to this clone: The read falls 3 residues short of the CDR3 end, and the missing part is taken from the germline J gene. The chain combines TRBV7-9 with TRBJ1-2; maybe TRBD1 (5 bases). The CDR3 length is 15 residues. CDR1 and CDR2 from the germline V gene are SEHNR and FQNEAQ (reference sequence). The CDR3 loop reads CASSHQTTQGPDYTF. The DNA read from the CDR3 is TGTGCCAGCAGCCACCAAACGACTCAGGGCCCCGAC.